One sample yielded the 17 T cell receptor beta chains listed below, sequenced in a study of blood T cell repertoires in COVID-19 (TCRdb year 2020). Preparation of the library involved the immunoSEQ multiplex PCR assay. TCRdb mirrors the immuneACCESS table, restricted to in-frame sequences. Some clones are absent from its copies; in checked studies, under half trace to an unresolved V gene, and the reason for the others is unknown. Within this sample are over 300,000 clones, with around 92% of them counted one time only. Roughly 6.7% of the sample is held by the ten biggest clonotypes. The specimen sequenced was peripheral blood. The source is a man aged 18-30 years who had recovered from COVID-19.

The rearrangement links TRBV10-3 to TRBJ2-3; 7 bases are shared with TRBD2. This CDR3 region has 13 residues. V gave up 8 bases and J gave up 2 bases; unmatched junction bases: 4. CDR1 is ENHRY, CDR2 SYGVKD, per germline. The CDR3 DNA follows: TGTGCCATCGGGGGGGGGACCACAGATACGCAGTATTTT. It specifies CAIGGGTTDTQYF.

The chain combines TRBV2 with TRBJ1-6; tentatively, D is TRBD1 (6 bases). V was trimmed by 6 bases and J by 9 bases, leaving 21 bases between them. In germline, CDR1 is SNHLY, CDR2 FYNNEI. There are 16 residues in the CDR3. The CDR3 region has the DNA TGTGCCAGCAGGGCCGCTCTAGGGGGGGCGGTTTCACCCCTCCACTTT. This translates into CASRAALGGAVSPLHF.

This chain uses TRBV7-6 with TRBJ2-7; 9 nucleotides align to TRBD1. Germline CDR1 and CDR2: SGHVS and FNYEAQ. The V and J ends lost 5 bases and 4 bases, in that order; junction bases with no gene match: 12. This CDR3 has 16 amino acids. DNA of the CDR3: TGTGCCAGCAGCCTCCAGGCCGGGACAGGGACTTACGAGCAGTACTTC. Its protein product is CASSLQAGTGTYEQYF.

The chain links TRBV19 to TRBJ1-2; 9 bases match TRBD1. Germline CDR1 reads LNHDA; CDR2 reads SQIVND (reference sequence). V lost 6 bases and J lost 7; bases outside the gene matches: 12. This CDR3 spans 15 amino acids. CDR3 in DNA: TGTGCCAGTAGACCTCCGGGACAGGGATTGGGTGGCTACACCTTC. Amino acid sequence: CASRPPGQGLGGYTF. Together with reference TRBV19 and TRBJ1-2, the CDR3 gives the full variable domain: DGGITQSPKYLFRKEGQNVTLSCEQNLNHDAMYWYRQDPGQGLRLIYYSQIVNDFQKGDIAEGYSVSREKKESFPLTVTSAQKNPTAFYLCASRPPGQGLGGYTFGSGTRLTVV.

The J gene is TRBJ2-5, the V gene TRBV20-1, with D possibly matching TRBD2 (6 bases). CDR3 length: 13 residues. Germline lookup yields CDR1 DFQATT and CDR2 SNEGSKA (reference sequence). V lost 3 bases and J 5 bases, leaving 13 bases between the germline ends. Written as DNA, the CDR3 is TGCAGTGCTAGTCGGACTAACTTCGAGACCCAGTACTTC. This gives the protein CSASRTNFETQYF.

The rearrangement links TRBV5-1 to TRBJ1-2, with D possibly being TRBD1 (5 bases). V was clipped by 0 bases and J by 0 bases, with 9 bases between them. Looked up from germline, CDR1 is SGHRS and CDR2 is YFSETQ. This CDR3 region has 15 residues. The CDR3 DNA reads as TGCGCCAGCAGCTTGGGAGCAGGGTCTAACTATGGCTACACCTTC. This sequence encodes CASSLGAGSNYGYTF.

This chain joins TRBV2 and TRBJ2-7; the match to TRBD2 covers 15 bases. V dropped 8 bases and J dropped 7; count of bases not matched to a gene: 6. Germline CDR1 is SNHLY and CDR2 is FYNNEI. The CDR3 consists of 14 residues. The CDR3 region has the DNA TGTGCCAGCCTTGGACTAGCGGGAGGGCGGGAGCAGTACTTC. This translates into CASLGLAGGREQYF.

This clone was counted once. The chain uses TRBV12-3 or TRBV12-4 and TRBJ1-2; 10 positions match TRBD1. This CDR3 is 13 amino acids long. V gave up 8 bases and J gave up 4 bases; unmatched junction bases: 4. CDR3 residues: CASGQGVSYGYTF. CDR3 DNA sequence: TGTGCCAGCGGACAGGGGGTTAGCTATGGCTACACCTTC.

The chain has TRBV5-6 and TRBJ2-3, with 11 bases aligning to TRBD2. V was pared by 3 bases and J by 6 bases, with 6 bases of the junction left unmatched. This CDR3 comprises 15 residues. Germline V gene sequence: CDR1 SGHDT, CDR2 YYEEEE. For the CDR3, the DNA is TGTGCCAGCAGCTCTAGCGGGGGGTCATGGGATACGCAGTATTTT. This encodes CASSSSGGSWDTQYF.

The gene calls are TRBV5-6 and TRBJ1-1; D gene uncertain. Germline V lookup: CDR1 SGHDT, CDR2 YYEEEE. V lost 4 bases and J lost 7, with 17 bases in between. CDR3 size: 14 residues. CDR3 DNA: TGTGCCAGCAGCCAACCCCAGGAGGCGTTTGAAGCTTTCTTT. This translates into CASSQPQEAFEAFF.

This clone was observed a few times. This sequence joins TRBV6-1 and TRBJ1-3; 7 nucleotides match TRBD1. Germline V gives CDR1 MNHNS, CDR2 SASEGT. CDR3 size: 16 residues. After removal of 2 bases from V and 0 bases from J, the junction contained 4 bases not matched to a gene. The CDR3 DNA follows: TGTGCCAGCAGTGAACAACAGGGGATCTCTGGAAACACCATATATTTT. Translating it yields CASSEQQGISGNTIYF.

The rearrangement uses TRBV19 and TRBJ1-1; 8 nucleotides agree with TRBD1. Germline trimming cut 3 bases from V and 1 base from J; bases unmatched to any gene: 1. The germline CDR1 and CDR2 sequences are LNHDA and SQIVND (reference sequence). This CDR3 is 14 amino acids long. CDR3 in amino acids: CASSMTGANTEAFF. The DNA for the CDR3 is TGTGCCAGTAGTATGACAGGGGCGAACACTGAAGCTTTCTTT.

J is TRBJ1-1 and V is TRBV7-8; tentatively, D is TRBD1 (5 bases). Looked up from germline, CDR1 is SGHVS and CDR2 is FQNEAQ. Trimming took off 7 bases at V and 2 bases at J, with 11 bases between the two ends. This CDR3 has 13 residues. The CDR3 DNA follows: TGTGCCAGCAAGGAGGGGACCAACACTGAAGCTTTCTTT. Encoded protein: CASKEGTNTEAFF.

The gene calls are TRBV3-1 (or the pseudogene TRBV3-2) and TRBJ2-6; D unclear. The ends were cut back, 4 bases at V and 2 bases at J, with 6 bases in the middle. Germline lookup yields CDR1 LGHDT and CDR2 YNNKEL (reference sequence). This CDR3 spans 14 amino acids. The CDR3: CASSLRAGANVLTF. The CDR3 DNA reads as TGTGCCAGCAGCCTTCGGGCTGGGGCCAACGTCCTGACTTTC.

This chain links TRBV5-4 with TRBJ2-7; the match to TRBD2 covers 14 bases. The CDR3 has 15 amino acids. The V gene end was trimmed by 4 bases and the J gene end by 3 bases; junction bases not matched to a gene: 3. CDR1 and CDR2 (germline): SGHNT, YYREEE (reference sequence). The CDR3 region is CASSGGLAGVYEQYF. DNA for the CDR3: TGTGCCAGCAGCGGGGGACTAGCGGGGGTCTACGAGCAGTACTTC. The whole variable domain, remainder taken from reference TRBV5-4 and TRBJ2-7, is ETGVTQSPTHLIKTRGQQVTLRCSSQSGHNTVSWYQQALGQGPQFIFQYYREEENGRGNFPPRFSGLQFPNYSSELNVNALELDDSALYLCASSGGLAGVYEQYFGPGTRLTVT.

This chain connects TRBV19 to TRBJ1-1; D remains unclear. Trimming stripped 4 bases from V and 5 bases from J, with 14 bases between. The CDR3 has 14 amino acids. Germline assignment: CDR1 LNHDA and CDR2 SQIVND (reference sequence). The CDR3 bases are TGTGCCAGTAGTACGGACCGGGAGTTAACTGAAGCTTTCTTT. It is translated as CASSTDRELTEAFF.

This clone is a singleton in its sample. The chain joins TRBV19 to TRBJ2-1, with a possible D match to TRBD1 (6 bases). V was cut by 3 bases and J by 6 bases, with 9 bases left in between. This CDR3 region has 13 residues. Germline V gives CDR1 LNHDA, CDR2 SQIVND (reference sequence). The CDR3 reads CASSMKQGNEQFF. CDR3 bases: TGTGCCAGTAGTATGAAACAGGGCAATGAGCAGTTCTTC.